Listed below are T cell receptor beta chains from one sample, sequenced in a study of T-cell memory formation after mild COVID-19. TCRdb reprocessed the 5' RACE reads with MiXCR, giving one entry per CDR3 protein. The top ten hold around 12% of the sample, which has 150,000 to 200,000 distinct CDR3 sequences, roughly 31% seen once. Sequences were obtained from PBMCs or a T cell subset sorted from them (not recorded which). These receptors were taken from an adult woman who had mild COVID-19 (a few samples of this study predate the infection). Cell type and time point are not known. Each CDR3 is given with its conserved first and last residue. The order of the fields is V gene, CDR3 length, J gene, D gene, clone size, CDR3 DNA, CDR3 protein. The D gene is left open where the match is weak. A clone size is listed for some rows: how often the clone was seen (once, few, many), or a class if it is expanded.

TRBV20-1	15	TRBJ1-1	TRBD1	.	TGCAGCTGCAGGGGGCTCAGAGAAGAGAACACTGAAGCTTTCTTT	CSCRGLREENTEAFF
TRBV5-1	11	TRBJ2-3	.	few	TGCGCCAGCAGCTGGGGTTATACGCAGTATTTT	CASSWGYTQYF
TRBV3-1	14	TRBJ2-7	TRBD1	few	TGTGCCAGCAGCTGGGGGACAGGGAGTGACGAGCAGTACTTC	CASSWGTGSDEQYF
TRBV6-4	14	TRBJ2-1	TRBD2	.	TGTGCCAGCAGTCGACTAGCGGGGGGTGTTGAGCAGTTCTTC	CASSRLAGGVEQFF
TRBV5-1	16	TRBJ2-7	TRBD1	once	TGCGCCAGCAGCTTGGGGGGACAGCTCTTCTCCTACGAGCAGTACTTC	CASSLGGQLFSYEQYF
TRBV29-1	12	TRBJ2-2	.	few	TGCAGCGCCAAGAAGGGGGCCGGGGAGCTGTTTTTT	CSAKKGAGELFF
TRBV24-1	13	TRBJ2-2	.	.	TGTGCCACCAGTGATTCCCGGACCGGGGAGCTGTTTTTT	CATSDSRTGELFF
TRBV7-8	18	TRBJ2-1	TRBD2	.	TGTGCCAGCAGCCCACCCTGGGGGGGAGGCCCCTCGTCTAATGAGCAGTTCTTC	CASSPPWGGGPSSNEQFF
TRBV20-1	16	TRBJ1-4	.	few	TGCAGTGCTAGAGATTTCCAAAGGGGTGACAATGAAAAACTGTTTTTT	CSARDFQRGDNEKLFF
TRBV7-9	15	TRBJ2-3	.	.	TGTGCCAGCAGCTTAGGACCCCAGGGCACAGATACGCAGTATTTT	CASSLGPQGTDTQYF
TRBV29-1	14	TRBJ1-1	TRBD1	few	TGCAGCGTGGCTTACGGGACAGCAAACACTGAAGCTTTCTTT	CSVAYGTANTEAFF
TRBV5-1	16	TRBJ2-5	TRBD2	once	TGCGCCAGCAGCCTCTCTAGCGGGGGAGGCTCAGAGACCCAGTACTTC	CASSLSSGGGSETQYF
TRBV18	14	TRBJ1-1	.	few	TGTGCCAGCTCACCAGAAAGGACGAACACTGAAGCTTTCTTT	CASSPERTNTEAFF
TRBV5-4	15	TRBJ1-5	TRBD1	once	TGTGCCAGCAGCTTGGAGAGGGGGCACAATCAGCCCCAGCATTTT	CASSLERGHNQPQHF
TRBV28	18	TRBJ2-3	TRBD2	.	TGTGCCAGCAGTCCCCGACTAGCGGGAGGGGGGTTTACAGATACGCAGTATTTT	CASSPRLAGGGFTDTQYF
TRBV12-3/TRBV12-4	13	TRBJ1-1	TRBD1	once	TGTGCCAGTTGGGACAGGTTGAACACTGAAGCTTTCTTT	CASWDRLNTEAFF
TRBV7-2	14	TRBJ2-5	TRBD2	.	TGTGCCAGCAGCTTAAACGGCGGGAGGGCTACCCAGTACTTC	CASSLNGGRATQYF
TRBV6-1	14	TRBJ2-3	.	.	TGTGCCAGCAGTGGAGCGGGCGGCACAGATACGCAGTATTTT	CASSGAGGTDTQYF
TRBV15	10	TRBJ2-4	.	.	TGTGCCACCGGGGAGAACATTCAGTACTTC	CATGENIQYF
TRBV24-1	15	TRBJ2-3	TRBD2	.	TGTGCCACCAGTTTGGCGGGAGAGAGGGCAGATACGCAGTATTTT	CATSLAGERADTQYF
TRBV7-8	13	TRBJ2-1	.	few	TGTGCCAGCAGCCCTCGTTTAGTCTTAGAGCAGTTCTTC	CASSPRLVLEQFF
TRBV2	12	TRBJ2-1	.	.	TGTGCCAGCAGTGAACCACGCGTTGAGCAGTTCTTC	CASSEPRVEQFF
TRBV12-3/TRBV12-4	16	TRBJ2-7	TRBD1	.	TGTGCCAGCAGCCTGACAGGGGGCAATCCGTTGTACGAGCAGTACTTC	CASSLTGGNPLYEQYF
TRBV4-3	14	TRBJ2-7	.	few	TGCGCCAGCAGCCAAGGTCCCGCTTCCTACGAGCAGTACTTC	CASSQGPASYEQYF
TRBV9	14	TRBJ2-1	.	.	TGTGCCAGCAGCGTAGGACCCAGCGGTAATGAGCAGTTCTTC	CASSVGPSGNEQFF
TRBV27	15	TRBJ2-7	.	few	TGTGCCAGCAGTTCGATAAGGACAGTTTCCTACGAGCAGTACTTC	CASSSIRTVSYEQYF
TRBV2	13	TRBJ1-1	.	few	TGTGCCAGCAGTGAACTCGAGGACACTGAAGCTTTCTTT	CASSELEDTEAFF
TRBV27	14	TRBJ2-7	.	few	TGTGCCAGCAGTTTTGACGGGAGACGAAACGAGCAGTACTTC	CASSFDGRRNEQYF
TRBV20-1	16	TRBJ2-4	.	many	TGCAGTGCTTCCCGGAAAGGGGCTAGCGCCAAAAACATTCAGTACTTC	CSASRKGASAKNIQYF
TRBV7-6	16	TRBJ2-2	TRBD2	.	TGTGCCAGCAGCTTTGGGACTAGCGCTACCACCGGGGAGCTGTTTTTT	CASSFGTSATTGELFF
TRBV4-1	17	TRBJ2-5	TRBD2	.	TGCGCCAGCAGCCGGCGAGGTAGCGGGGGGGCCGAAGAGACCCAGTACTTC	CASSRRGSGGAEETQYF
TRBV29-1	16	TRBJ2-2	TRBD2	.	TGCAGCGTGCGACTAGCGGGGGAGCAATTGACCGGGGAGCTGTTTTTT	CSVRLAGEQLTGELFF
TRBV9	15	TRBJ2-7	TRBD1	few	TGTGCCAGCAGTACCGAGACAGGGTTGGCCTACGAGCAGTACTTC	CASSTETGLAYEQYF
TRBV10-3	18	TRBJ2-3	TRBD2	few	TGTGCCATCAGGATTACTAGCGGGCCGACCTCGGGCACAGATACGCAGTATTTT	CAIRITSGPTSGTDTQYF
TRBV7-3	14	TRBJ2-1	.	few	TGTGCCAGCTCCGGGTCTAACTCCTACAATGAGCAGTTCTTC	CASSGSNSYNEQFF
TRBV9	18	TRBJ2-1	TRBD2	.	TGTGCCAGCAGCGTAGTCGGGCGGGGGGCCAGCTCCTACAATGAGCAGTTCTTC	CASSVVGRGASSYNEQFF
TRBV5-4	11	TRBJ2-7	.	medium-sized	TGTGCCAGCAGCTTAGGTTACGAGCAGTACTTC	CASSLGYEQYF
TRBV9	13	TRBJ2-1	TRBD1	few	TGTGCCAGCAGCGCTAACAGGGGAAATGAGCAGTTCTTC	CASSANRGNEQFF
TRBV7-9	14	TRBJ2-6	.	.	TGTGCCAGCAGCTTAACCAGCGGGGCCAACGTCCTGACTTTC	CASSLTSGANVLTF
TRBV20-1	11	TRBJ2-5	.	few	TGCAGTGGACTGGGTAAAGAGACCCAGTACTTC	CSGLGKETQYF
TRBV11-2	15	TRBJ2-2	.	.	TGTGCCAGCAGCTTAGAGCGGCTAGCCGGCGGGGAGCTGTTTTTT	CASSLERLAGGELFF